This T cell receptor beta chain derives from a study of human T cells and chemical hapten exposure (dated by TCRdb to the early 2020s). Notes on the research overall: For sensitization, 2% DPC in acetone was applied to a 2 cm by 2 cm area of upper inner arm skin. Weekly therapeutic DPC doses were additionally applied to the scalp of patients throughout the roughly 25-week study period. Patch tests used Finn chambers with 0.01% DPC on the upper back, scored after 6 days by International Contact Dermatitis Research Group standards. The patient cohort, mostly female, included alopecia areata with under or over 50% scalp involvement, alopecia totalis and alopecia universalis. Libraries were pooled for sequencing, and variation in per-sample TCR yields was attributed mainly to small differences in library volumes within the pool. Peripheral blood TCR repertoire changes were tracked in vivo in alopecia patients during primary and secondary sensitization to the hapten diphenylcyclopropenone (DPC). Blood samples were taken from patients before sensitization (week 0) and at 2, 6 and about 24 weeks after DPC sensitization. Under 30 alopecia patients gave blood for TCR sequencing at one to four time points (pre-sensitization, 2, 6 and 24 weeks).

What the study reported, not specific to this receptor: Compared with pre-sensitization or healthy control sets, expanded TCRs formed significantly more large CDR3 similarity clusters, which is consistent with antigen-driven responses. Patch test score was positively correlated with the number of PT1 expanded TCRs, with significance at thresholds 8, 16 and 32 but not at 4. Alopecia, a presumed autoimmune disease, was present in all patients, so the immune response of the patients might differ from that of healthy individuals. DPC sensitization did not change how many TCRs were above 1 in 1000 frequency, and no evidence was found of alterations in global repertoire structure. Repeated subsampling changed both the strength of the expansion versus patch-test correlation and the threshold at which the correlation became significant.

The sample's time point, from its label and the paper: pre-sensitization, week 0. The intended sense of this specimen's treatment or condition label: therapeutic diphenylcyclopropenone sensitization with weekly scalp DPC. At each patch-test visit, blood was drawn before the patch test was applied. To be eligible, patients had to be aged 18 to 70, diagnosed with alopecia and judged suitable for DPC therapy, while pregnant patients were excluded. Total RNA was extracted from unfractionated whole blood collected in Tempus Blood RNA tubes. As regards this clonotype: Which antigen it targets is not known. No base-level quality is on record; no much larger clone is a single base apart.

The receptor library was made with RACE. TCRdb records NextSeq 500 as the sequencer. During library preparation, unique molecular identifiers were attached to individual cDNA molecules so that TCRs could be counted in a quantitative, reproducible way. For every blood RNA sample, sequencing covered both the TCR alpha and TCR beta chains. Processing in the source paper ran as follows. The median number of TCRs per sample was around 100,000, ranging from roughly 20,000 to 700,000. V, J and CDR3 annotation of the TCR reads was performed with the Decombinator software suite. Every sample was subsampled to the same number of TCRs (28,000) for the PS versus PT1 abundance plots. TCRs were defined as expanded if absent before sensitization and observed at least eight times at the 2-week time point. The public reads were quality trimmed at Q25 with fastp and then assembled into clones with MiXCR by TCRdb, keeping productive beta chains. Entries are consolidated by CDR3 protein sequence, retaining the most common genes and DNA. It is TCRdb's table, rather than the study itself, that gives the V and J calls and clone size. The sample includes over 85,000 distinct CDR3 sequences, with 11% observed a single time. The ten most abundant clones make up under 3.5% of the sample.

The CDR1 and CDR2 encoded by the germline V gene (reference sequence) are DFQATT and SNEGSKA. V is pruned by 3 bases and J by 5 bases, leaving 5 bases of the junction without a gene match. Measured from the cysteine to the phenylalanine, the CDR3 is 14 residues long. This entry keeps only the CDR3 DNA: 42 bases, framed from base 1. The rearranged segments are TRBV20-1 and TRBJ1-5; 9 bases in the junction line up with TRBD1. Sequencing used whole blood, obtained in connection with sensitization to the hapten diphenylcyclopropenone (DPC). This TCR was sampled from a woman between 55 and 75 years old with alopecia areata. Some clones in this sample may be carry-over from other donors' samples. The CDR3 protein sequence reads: CSASLGQGHQPQHF. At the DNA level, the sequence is TGCAGTGCTAGTTTGGGACAGGGCCATCAGCCCCAGCATTTT.